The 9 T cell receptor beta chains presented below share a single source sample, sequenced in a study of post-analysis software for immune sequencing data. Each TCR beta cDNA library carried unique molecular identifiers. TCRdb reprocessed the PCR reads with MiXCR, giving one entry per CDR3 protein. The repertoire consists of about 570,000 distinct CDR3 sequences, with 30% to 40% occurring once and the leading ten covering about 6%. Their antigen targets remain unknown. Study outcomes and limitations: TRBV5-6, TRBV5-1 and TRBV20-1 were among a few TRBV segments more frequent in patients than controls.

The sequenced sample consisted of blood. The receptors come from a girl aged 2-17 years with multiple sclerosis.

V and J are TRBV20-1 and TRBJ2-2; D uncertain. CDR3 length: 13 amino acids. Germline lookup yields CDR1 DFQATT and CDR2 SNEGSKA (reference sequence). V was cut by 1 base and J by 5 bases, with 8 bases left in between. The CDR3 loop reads CSARVKVTGELFF. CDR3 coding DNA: TGCAGTGCTAGAGTAAAAGTTACCGGGGAGCTGTTTTTT.

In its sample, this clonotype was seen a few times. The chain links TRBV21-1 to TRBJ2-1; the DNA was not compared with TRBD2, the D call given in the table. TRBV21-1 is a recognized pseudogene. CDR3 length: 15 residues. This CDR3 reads CASSKSSGGYNEQFF. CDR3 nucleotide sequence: TGTGCCAGCAGCAAATCAAGCGGGGGCTACAATGAGCAGTTCTTC.

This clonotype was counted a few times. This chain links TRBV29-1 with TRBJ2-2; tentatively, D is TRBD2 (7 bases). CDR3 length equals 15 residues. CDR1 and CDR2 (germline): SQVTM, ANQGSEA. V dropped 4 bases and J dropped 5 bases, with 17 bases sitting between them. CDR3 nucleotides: TGCAGCGTTGCTAGGACAGCGGGGAAAACCGGGGAGCTGTTTTTT. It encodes CSVARTAGKTGELFF.

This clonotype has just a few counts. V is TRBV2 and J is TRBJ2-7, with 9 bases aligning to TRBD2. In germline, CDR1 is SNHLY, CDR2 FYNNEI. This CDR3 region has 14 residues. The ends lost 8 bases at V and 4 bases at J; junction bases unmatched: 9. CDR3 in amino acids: CASGTSKTLYEQYF. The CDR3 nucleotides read TGTGCCAGCGGGACTAGCAAGACCCTATACGAGCAGTACTTC.

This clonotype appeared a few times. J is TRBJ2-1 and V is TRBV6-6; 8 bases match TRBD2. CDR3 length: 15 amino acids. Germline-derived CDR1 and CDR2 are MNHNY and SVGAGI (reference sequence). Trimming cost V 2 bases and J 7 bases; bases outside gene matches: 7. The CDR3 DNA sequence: TGTGCCAGCAGTTACGGTAGCGGGGTGAAAAATGAGCAGTTCTTC. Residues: CASSYGSGVKNEQFF.

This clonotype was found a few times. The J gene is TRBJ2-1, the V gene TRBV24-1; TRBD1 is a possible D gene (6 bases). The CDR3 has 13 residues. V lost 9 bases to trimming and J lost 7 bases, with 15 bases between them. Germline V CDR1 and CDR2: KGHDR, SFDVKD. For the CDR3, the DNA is TGTGCCACCGGGGGCCCTGGTGAGAATGAGCAGTTCTTC. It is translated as CATGGPGENEQFF.

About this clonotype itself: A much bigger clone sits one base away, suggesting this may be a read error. CDR3 nucleotides: TGCAGCGTCGGGAGGATTAGCGGAGCAGATACGCAGTATTTT. Protein: CSVGRISGADTQYF. The chain combines TRBV29-1 with TRBJ2-3; TRBD2 agrees at 7 bases. Germline CDR1 reads SQVTM; CDR2 reads ANQGSEA. V lost 6 bases to trimming and J lost 4 bases; unmatched junction nucleotides: 10. The length of the CDR3 is 14 residues.

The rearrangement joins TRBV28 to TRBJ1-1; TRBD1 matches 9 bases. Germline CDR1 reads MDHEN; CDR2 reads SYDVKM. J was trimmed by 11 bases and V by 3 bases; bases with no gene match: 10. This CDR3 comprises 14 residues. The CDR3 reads CASSFTQGAGKAFF. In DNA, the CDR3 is TGTGCCAGCAGTTTTACACAGGGGGCGGGTAAGGCTTTCTTT.

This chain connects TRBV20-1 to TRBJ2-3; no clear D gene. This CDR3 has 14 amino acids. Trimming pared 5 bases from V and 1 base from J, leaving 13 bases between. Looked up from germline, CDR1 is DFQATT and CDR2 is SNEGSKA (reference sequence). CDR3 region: CSALLLDGTDTQYF. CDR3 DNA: TGCAGTGCTTTGTTATTGGACGGCACAGATACGCAGTATTTT.